This TCR beta chain was recorded in a study of blood T cell repertoires in COVID-19. Those who participated ranged in age from roughly 18 to 90 years and resided in about two dozen US areas. Data came from immunoSEQ multiplex PCR; TCRdb stores just in-frame clones and leaves some out. This table has 200,000 to 250,000 clones, more than 75% appearing once. The CDR3 totals 14 residues. Germline CDR1 is LNHDA and CDR2 is SQIVND (reference sequence). Trimming at V came to 6 bases and at J to 0 bases, leaving 1 base not matched to a gene. The V call is TRBV19, the J call TRBJ1-4; 7 bases agree with TRBD1. This receptor was taken from a woman aged 50 to 60 who had recovered from COVID-19. Sequences were obtained from PBMCs or T cells enriched from blood (not recorded which). In nucleotides, the CDR3 is TGTGCCAGTAGGAGGGGGCCAACTAATGAAAAACTGTTTTTT. It codes for CASRRGPTNEKLFF.